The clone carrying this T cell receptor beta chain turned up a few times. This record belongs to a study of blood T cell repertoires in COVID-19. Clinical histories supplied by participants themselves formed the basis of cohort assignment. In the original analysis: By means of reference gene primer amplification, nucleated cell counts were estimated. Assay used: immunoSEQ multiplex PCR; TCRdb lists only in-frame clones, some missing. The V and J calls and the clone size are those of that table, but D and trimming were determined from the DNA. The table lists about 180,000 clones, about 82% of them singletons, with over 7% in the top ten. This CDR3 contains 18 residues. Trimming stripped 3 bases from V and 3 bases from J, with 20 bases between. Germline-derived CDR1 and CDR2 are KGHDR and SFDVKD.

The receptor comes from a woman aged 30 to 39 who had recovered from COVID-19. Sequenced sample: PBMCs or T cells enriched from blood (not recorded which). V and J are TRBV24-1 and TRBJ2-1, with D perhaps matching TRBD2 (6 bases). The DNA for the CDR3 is TGTGCCACCAGTGATGTTTCAGTTGCGGGACCGCTCTACAATGAGCAGTTCTTC. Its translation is CATSDVSVAGPLYNEQFF.